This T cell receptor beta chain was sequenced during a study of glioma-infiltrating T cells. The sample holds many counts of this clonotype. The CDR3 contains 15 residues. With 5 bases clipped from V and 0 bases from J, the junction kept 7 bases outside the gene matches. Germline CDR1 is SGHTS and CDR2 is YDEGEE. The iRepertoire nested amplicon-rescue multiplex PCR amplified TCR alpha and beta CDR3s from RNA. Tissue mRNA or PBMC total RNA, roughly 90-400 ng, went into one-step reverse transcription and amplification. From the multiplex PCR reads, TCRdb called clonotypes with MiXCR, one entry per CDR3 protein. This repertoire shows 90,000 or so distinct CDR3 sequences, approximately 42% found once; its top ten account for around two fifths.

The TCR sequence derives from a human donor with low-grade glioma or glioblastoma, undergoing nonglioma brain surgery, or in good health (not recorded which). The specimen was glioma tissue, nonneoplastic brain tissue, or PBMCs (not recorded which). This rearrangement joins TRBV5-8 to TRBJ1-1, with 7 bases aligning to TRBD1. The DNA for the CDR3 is TGTGCCAGCAGGTACCAGGACAGGTTGAACACTGAAGCTTTCTTT. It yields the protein CASRYQDRLNTEAFF.